The next 16 T cell receptor beta chains were all read from a single sample in a study of blood T cell repertoires in COVID-19. Here immunoSEQ multiplex PCR was the method, and the copy in TCRdb shows in-frame clones only, minus some. This table has some 70,000 clones, roughly 88% appearing once. Sequencing used peripheral blood. These receptors came from a woman in her seventies with acute or convalescent COVID-19.

V gene TRBV29-1 combines with J gene TRBJ2-6; TRBD1 matches 11 bases. The V segment lost 6 bases and the J segment 3 bases; nucleotides outside the gene matches: 10. The CDR3 totals 17 residues. Germline V lookup: CDR1 SQVTM, CDR2 ANQGSEA. CDR3 coding DNA: TGCAGCGTCCTGCCCGGGACAGGGGGTGGTGGGGCCAACGTCCTGACTTTC. Its translation: CSVLPGTGGGGANVLTF.

The chain employs TRBV3-1 (or the pseudogene TRBV3-2) and TRBJ2-4, with 12 bases fitting TRBD2. Germline values: CDR1 LGHDT, CDR2 YNNKEL (reference sequence). The CDR3 covers 17 residues. V lost 5 bases, J lost 1 base, and 6 bases stayed unmatched. The DNA for the CDR3 is TGTGCCAGCAGCTTTCGGACTAGCGGGACGGCCAAAAACATTCAGTACTTC. As protein: CASSFRTSGTAKNIQYF.

V usage is TRBV29-1 and J usage is TRBJ1-1; D unresolved. Trimming took off 2 bases at V and 0 bases at J, with 7 bases between the two ends. Germline CDR1 is SQVTM and CDR2 is ANQGSEA. The CDR3 spans 13 residues. The chain's CDR3 is CSVELQMNTEAFF. The CDR3 DNA reads as TGCAGCGTTGAATTACAGATGAACACTGAAGCTTTCTTT. Together with reference TRBV29-1 and TRBJ1-1, the CDR3 gives the full variable domain: SAVISQKPSRDICQRGTSLTIQCQVDSQVTMMFWYRQQPGQSLTLIATANQGSEATYESGFVIDKFPISRPNLTFSTLTVSNMSPEDSSIYLCSVELQMNTEAFFGQGTRLTVV.

The chain has TRBV6-1 and TRBJ2-7; 9 bases match TRBD2. Germline CDR1 MNHNS, CDR2 SASEGT. V trimming: 1 base; J trimming: 4 bases; junction bases outside the gene matches: 5. The CDR3 runs to 15 residues. Written as DNA, the CDR3 is TGTGCCAGCAGTGAAGGGGCTAGCGGGATATACGAGCAGTACTTC. Translation: CASSEGASGIYEQYF.

The chain uses TRBV7-9 and TRBJ1-4; perhaps TRBD1 as D (5 bases). Trimming removed 8 bases at V and 0 bases at J, with 19 bases between. This CDR3 is 17 amino acids long. CDR1 is SEHNR, CDR2 FQNEAQ, per germline (reference sequence). CDR3 coding DNA: TGTGCCAGCGTAAGGGACTCGAGGGGATCAACTAATGAAAAACTGTTTTTT. Translated: CASVRDSRGSTNEKLFF.

The V gene is TRBV20-1, the J gene TRBJ2-1; TRBD1 is a possible D gene (6 bases). The germline CDR1 and CDR2 sequences are DFQATT and SNEGSKA (reference sequence). The CDR3 spans 14 residues. V lost 3 bases to trimming and J lost 2 bases, with 11 bases between them. CDR3 sequence reads: CSASFRGTYNEQFF. The CDR3 region has the DNA TGCAGTGCTAGTTTCAGGGGAACCTACAATGAGCAGTTCTTC.

The chain joins TRBV3-1 (or the pseudogene TRBV3-2) to TRBJ2-7; tentatively, D is TRBD1 (5 bases). This CDR3 is built from 15 residues. Germline CDR1 LGHDT, CDR2 YNNKEL (reference sequence). Trimming took off 1 base at V and 2 bases at J, with 12 bases between the two ends. The CDR3 DNA is TGTGCCAGCAGCCAAGCGCCAGGGTCCCCCTACGAGCAGTACTTC. Translation gives CASSQAPGSPYEQYF.

This chain joins TRBV18 and TRBJ1-5; D may be TRBD1 (6 bases). Trimming left V 1 base short and J 1 base short, with 14 bases between. Germline loops: CDR1 KGHSH, CDR2 LQKENI. CDR3 length equals 17 residues. This CDR3 is CASSPRGGTGSNQPQHF. The CDR3 DNA follows: TGTGCCAGCTCACCACGGGGGGGCACAGGCAGCAATCAGCCCCAGCATTTT.

The rearrangement joins TRBV11-1 to TRBJ1-3; D is undetermined. There are 14 residues in the CDR3. V was shortened by 5 bases and J by 2 bases, with 10 bases between the two germline ends. Looked up from germline, CDR1 is SGHAT and CDR2 is FQDESV (reference sequence). CDR3 in DNA: TGTGCCAGCAGCGCGGGGAGAGCTGGAAACACCATATATTTT. It encodes CASSAGRAGNTIYF.

The table lists this clone with a few counts. The chain uses TRBV5-6 and TRBJ1-2; 8 bases agree with TRBD1. The V and J ends lost 3 bases and 8 bases, in that order; junction bases with no gene match: 9. Germline V gene data show CDR1 as SGHDT and CDR2 as YYEEEE. This CDR3 comprises 14 residues. The CDR3 here is CASSSDRASGGYTF. CDR3 nucleotides: TGTGCCAGCAGCTCGGACAGGGCTTCGGGAGGCTACACCTTC.

The chain employs TRBV10-3 and TRBJ2-7; D may be TRBD1 (5 bases). V lost 0 bases, J lost 0 bases, and 6 bases lay in between. The CDR3 runs 14 residues. The germline V gene encodes CDR1 ENHRY and CDR2 SYGVKD. For the CDR3, the DNA is TGTGCCATCAGTGAGTCCACAGGCTCCTACGAGCAGTACTTC. Encoded protein: CAISESTGSYEQYF.

V usage is TRBV28 and J usage is TRBJ1-1, with 10 bases lining up with TRBD1. Germline V lookup: CDR1 MDHEN, CDR2 SYDVKM. This CDR3 is built from 14 residues. Trimming cost V 4 bases and J 5 bases; bases outside gene matches: 4. The CDR3 sequence: CASSSGTGVTEAFF. The CDR3 DNA sequence: TGTGCCAGCAGTTCCGGGACAGGGGTAACTGAAGCTTTCTTT.

The chain uses TRBV7-3 and TRBJ2-7; tentatively, D is TRBD1 (5 bases). V gave up 5 bases and J gave up 0 bases, with 11 bases separating them. Germline V gives CDR1 SGHTA, CDR2 FQGTGA. This CDR3 is built from 14 residues. This CDR3 is CASSPGPSSYEQYF. CDR3 sequence (DNA): TGTGCCAGCAGCCCAGGGCCCAGCTCCTACGAGCAGTACTTC.

V is TRBV19 and J is TRBJ1-6; 8 positions agree with TRBD1. Unmatched junction bases numbered 4, after V lost 4 bases and J lost 5 bases. Germline CDR1 is LNHDA and CDR2 is SQIVND (reference sequence). This CDR3 comprises 15 residues. The CDR3 reads CASSTYRGDNSPLHF. The DNA for the CDR3 is TGTGCCAGTAGTACGTACAGGGGGGATAATTCACCCCTCCACTTT.

This clone was seen a single time. The chain has TRBV7-9 and TRBJ1-4; 9 bases fit TRBD1. The CDR3 extends over 16 amino acids. Germline V CDR1 and CDR2: SEHNR, FQNEAQ (reference sequence). The J segment lost 8 bases and the V segment lost 4 bases, leaving 11 bases of the junction unmatched. CDR3 sequence: CASSYQPGQGREKLFF. The CDR3 DNA is TGTGCCAGCAGCTACCAACCGGGACAGGGACGGGAAAAACTGTTTTTT.

The rearrangement uses TRBV3-1 (or the pseudogene TRBV3-2) and TRBJ2-7; 7 bases agree with TRBD1. Germline V gene lookup returns CDR1 LGHDT and CDR2 YNNKEL (reference sequence). Trimming removed 4 bases from V and 0 bases from J; junction bases left unmatched: 6. The CDR3 runs 15 residues. The CDR3 region has the DNA TGTGCCAGCAGCCGAGCCGGGACAGCCTCCTACGAGCAGTACTTC. Its translation: CASSRAGTASYEQYF.